A single sample gave rise to the 9 T cell receptor beta chains below, sequenced in a study of blood T cell repertoires in COVID-19 (TCRdb year 2020). Library construction relied on the immunoSEQ multiplex PCR assay. Entries here come from immuneACCESS through TCRdb and include only in-frame sequences with V and J called. Some clones fail to appear in such tables; in the studies checked, an unresolved V gene covers under half of the shortfall, and the cause of the remainder is unknown. A total of around 300,000 clones appear in this sample, roughly 90% of them only once. Of the sample, approximately 2% is held by the ten largest clones. The sequencing sample was made of peripheral blood. The source is a woman aged 25 to 39 with COVID-19, enrolled during active disease.

The rearrangement uses TRBV5-8 and TRBJ1-5, with unresolved D. The CDR3 contains 15 residues. Germline CDR1 is SGHTS and CDR2 is YDEGEE. Trimming stripped 0 bases from V and 4 bases from J, with 11 bases between. CDR3 amino acids: CASSLETYLNQPQHF. The CDR3 bases are TGTGCCAGCAGCTTGGAGACATATCTTAATCAGCCCCAGCATTTT.

The CDR3 protein is CASSRSLLAGGETQYF. The CDR3 nucleotides read TGTGCCAGCAGCCGCTCCCTTCTAGCGGGAGGAGAGACCCAGTACTTC. The chain has TRBV5-4 and TRBJ2-5; 11 bases line up with TRBD2. V was clipped by 4 bases and J by 4 bases; unmatched bases: 9. Germline CDR1 reads SGHNT; CDR2 reads YYREEE (reference sequence). CDR3 length: 16 residues.

This clone has a single count. The chain combines TRBV7-9 with TRBJ1-1; 8 bases fit TRBD1. Germline-derived CDR1 and CDR2 are SEHNR and FQNEAQ (reference sequence). The V segment lost 5 bases and the J segment 0 bases; nucleotides outside the gene matches: 8. The CDR3 extends over 16 amino acids. The CDR3 sequence: CASSARQGLMNTEAFF. DNA of the CDR3: TGTGCCAGCAGCGCGAGACAGGGGCTCATGAACACTGAAGCTTTCTTT.

The chain employs TRBV5-1 and TRBJ2-7; 9 nucleotides agree with TRBD2. Germline V gene data show CDR1 as SGHRS and CDR2 as YFSETQ. The CDR3 totals 21 residues. V lost 0 bases and J lost 3; bases outside the gene matches: 22. The CDR3 DNA reads as TGCGCCAGCAGCTTGGATAGGGTGACTAGCGGCGCGTCTGGAGGGGGCTACGAGCAGTACTTC. Protein product: CASSLDRVTSGASGGGYEQYF.

This chain uses TRBV19 with TRBJ1-2; 9 bases align to TRBD1. Germline trimming cut 4 bases from V and 0 bases from J; bases unmatched to any gene: 3. This CDR3 comprises 15 residues. Germline CDR1 is LNHDA and CDR2 is SQIVND (reference sequence). CDR3 DNA: TGTGCCAGTAGTACGACAGGGGGAGCTAACTATGGCTACACCTTC. Protein product: CASSTTGGANYGYTF.

The chain carries TRBV6-5 and TRBJ2-1, with 9 positions matching TRBD1. The ends lost 8 bases at V and 8 bases at J; junction bases unmatched: 10. The CDR3 spans 14 residues. Germline V lookup: CDR1 MNHEY, CDR2 SVGAGI. DNA of the CDR3: TGTGCCAGCTCCCTGGACAGGGGAGTCGATGAGCAGTTCTTC. Translation gives CASSLDRGVDEQFF.

The chain carries TRBV28 and TRBJ1-1; a weak D match, TRBD1 (5 bases). V shed 5 bases and J shed 5 bases, with 15 bases lying between them. This CDR3 is built from 14 residues. The germline gives CDR1 MDHEN, CDR2 SYDVKM. The CDR3 spells CASSQYRRGTEAFF. Written as DNA, the CDR3 is TGTGCCAGCAGTCAATACAGGAGAGGAACTGAAGCTTTCTTT.

V and J are TRBV6-6 and TRBJ1-1, with TRBD1 as a possible D gene (6 bases). Germline loops: CDR1 MNHNY, CDR2 SVGAGI (reference sequence). Trimming removed 5 bases from V and 4 bases from J, with 29 bases in between. CDR3 size: 19 residues. The CDR3 DNA reads as TGTGCCAGCAGTCGAACAGGGCCGGGGAGTACGTCAGTAAGCACTGAAGCTTTCTTT. This gives the protein CASSRTGPGSTSVSTEAFF.

The gene calls are TRBV30 and TRBJ1-1; 7 nucleotides line up with TRBD1. This CDR3 has 14 residues. The trim removed 4 bases at V and 0 bases at J, leaving 5 bases unmatched. Germline V lookup: CDR1 GTSNPN, CDR2 SVGIG (reference sequence). The DNA of the CDR3 is TGTGCCTGGAACCCCGGGACAGTGAACACTGAAGCTTTCTTT. It encodes CAWNPGTVNTEAFF.